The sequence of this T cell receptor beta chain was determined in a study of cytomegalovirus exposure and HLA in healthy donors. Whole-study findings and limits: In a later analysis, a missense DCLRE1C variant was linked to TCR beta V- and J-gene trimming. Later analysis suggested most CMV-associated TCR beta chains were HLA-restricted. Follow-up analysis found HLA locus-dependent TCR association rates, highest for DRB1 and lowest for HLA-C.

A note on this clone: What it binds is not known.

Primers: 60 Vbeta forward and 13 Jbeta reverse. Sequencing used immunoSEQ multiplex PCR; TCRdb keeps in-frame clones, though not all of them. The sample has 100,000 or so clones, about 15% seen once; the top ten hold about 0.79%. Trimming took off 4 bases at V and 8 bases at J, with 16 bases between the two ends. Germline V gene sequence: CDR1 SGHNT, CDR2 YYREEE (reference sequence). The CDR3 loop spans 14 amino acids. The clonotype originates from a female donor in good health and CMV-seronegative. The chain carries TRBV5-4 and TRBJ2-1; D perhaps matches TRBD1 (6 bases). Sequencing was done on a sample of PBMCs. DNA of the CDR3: TGTGCCAGCAGCCCTCGGCAGGGGATCGATGAGCAGTTCTTC. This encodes CASSPRQGIDEQFF.